This T cell receptor (beta chain) was retrieved from a study of technical replicates of blood from four donors (dated by TCRdb to 2015 to 2018). Including the terminal cysteine and phenylalanine, the CDR3 comprises 16 residues. Just the 48-base CDR3 DNA is kept, in frame starting at base 1. Trimming costs V 0 bases and J 3 bases, and their ends lie 15 bases apart. The germline V gene sets CDR1 to MNHEY and CDR2 to SVGAGI. A word on this clone: This receptor's antigen is unknown. No quality values exist for individual bases; no much larger clone is one base distant.

Library preparation used the immunoSEQ multiplex PCR assay. TCRdb holds this immuneACCESS table with in-frame rearrangements only. Some clones are missing; in checked studies, unresolved V genes explain under half, and the rest has no known cause. Within this sample are 60,000 or so clones, with around 97% of them counted one time only. Approximately 0.18% of the sample comes from the top ten. Sequenced: T cells isolated from PBMCs. This sequence uses TRBV6-5 and TRBJ2-7, with TRBD2 tentatively as D gene (5 bases match). The source is a human donor in good health. The nucleotides read TGTGCCAGCAGTTACTCGCTGTCGGGGTCCCACTACGAGCAGTACTTC. Protein translation: CASSYSLSGSHYEQYF.